The 13 T cell receptor beta chains in this list originate from one sample, sequenced in a study of post-analysis software for immune sequencing data. Findings and caveats of the study: In patients, a few TRBV segments were more frequent than in controls, with TRBV5-6, TRBV5-1 and TRBV20-1 among them.

No antigen has been assigned to these receptors. Unique molecular identifiers featured in each of the TCR beta cDNA libraries. TCRdb reprocessed the PCR reads with MiXCR, giving one entry per CDR3 protein. The sample holds about 800,000 distinct CDR3 sequences, 25% to 30% seen once. The sequencing sample was made of blood. The receptor set was obtained from a girl between 5 and 17 years old with multiple sclerosis.

The rearrangement links TRBV15 to TRBJ2-5; D might be TRBD2 (6 bases). This CDR3 has 17 residues. The germline V gene has CDR1 LNHNV and CDR2 YYDKDF (reference sequence). The V and J ends lost 3 bases and 2 bases respectively, with 19 bases between them. Here the CDR3 reads CATSRGLSGGRQETQYF. The CDR3 DNA sequence: TGTGCCACCAGCAGGGGATTATCCGGAGGGCGGCAAGAGACCCAGTACTTC.

This clonotype turned up a few times. This chain links TRBV2 with TRBJ2-1; 9 nucleotides match TRBD2. This CDR3 has 15 amino acids. CDR1 is SNHLY, CDR2 FYNNEI, per germline. The V and J ends lost 4 bases and 9 bases, in that order; junction bases with no gene match: 10. The CDR3 nucleotides read TGTGCCAGCAGTGTCAGCGGGAGGATTAGGGTTGAGCAGTTCTTC. Residues: CASSVSGRIRVEQFF.

This clonotype was counted a few times. The J gene is TRBJ1-4, the V gene TRBV10-3, with a possible D match to TRBD1 (6 bases). Germline CDR1 is ENHRY and CDR2 is SYGVKD. Trimming removed 10 bases from V and 0 bases from J, with 15 bases in between. This CDR3 is built from 15 residues. CDR3 protein: CATRGGSATNEKLFF. The CDR3 DNA reads as TGTGCCACCAGAGGGGGGAGTGCAACTAATGAAAAACTGTTTTTT.

The table lists this clonotype with a few counts. This chain links TRBV20-1 with TRBJ2-7; tentative D call: TRBD2 (5 bases). Germline CDR1 reads DFQATT; CDR2 reads SNEGSKA (reference sequence). This CDR3 spans 14 amino acids. The ends were cut back, 1 base at V and 2 bases at J, with 12 bases in the middle. As DNA, the CDR3 is TGCAGTGCTAGAGGATACCGGGGAGCCTACGAGCAGTACTTC. Amino acids: CSARGYRGAYEQYF.

The chain joins TRBV12-3 or TRBV12-4 to TRBJ1-2; tentatively, D is TRBD1 (6 bases). The CDR3 is made up of 13 amino acids. The V end was cut by 7 bases, the J end by 4 bases, with 13 bases between. DNA for the CDR3: TGTGCCAGCACCCCGGGACACGGCTATGGCTACACCTTC. Residues: CASTPGHGYGYTF.

Concerning this clonotype: The junction departs from germline at one end; a sequencing error may be responsible. This rearrangement joins TRBV6-5 to TRBJ2-1; TRBD1 agrees at 8 bases. CDR1 and CDR2 (germline): MNHEY, SVGAGI. The length of the CDR3 is 15 residues. The CDR3, as DNA: TGTGCCAGCAGTCGTACAGGGGGGTCCTACAATGGGCAGTTCTTC. Translating gives CASSRTGGSYNGQFF.

This clonotype was recorded a few times. This chain joins TRBV20-1 and TRBJ1-1, with unresolved D. CDR1 is DFQATT and CDR2 is SNEGSKA in the germline V gene (reference sequence). Trimming removed 5 bases at V and 4 bases at J, with 11 bases between. The CDR3 has 12 residues. The CDR3 bases are TGCAGTGCTTATCGTATGGTCACTGAAGCTTTCTTT. Its protein product is CSAYRMVTEAFF.

The chain employs TRBV4-3 and TRBJ2-1; 11 bases align to TRBD2. CDR3 length: 17 residues. Germline V gene data show CDR1 as LGHNA and CDR2 as YSLEER. Unmatched junction bases numbered 7, after V lost 1 base and J lost 5 bases. CDR3 in amino acids: CASSQGLELAGDNEQFF. The CDR3, as DNA: TGCGCCAGCAGCCAAGGGTTAGAACTAGCGGGAGACAATGAGCAGTTCTTC.

The chain joins TRBV10-3 to TRBJ1-4; D gene uncertain. This CDR3 is 12 amino acids long. V lost 3 bases and J 10 bases, leaving 9 bases between the germline ends. Germline CDR1 and CDR2: ENHRY and SYGVKD. The CDR3 loop reads CAISDSGVKLFF. Written as DNA, the CDR3 is TGTGCCATCAGTGACAGTGGCGTAAAACTGTTTTTT.

The rearrangement joins TRBV29-1 to TRBJ1-2; unclear D gene. CDR1 SQVTM and CDR2 ANQGSEA come from the germline V gene. The CDR3 contains 12 residues. The V gene lost 0 bases and the J gene lost 7 bases, with 9 bases spanning the gap. The DNA of the CDR3 is TGCAGCGTTGAAGACAGGACGAGTGGCTACACCTTC. Translating gives CSVEDRTSGYTF.

The sample holds many counts of this clonotype. V usage is TRBV29-1 and J usage is TRBJ2-7; D gene unclear. V lost 5 bases and J lost 3, with 14 bases in between. Germline V gene data show CDR1 as SQVTM and CDR2 as ANQGSEA. This CDR3 has 13 residues. Here the CDR3 DNA reads TGCAGCGTTAGGATACCTATTGACTACGAGCAGTACTTC. Protein sequence: CSVRIPIDYEQYF.

The V and J genes are TRBV12-3 or TRBV12-4 and TRBJ2-7; either TRBD1 or TRBD2 may fit D (6 bases each). Trimming shortened V by 7 bases and J by 2 bases, and 24 bases separated the two germline ends. The CDR3 has 17 residues. This CDR3 reads CASTVTALGGRPYEQYF. CDR3 nucleotide sequence: TGTGCCAGCACCGTCACAGCCCTTGGGGGGCGCCCCTACGAGCAGTACTTC.

The CDR3 DNA reads as TGCGCCAGCAGCCAAATTTTTTGGGCTGAAGCTTTCTTT. It codes for CASSQIFWAEAFF. This sequence joins TRBV4-1 and TRBJ1-1; D gene uncertain. CDR1 and CDR2 from the germline V gene are MGHRA and YSYEKL. Trimming removed 2 bases at V and 6 bases at J, with 10 bases between. The CDR3 has 13 residues.